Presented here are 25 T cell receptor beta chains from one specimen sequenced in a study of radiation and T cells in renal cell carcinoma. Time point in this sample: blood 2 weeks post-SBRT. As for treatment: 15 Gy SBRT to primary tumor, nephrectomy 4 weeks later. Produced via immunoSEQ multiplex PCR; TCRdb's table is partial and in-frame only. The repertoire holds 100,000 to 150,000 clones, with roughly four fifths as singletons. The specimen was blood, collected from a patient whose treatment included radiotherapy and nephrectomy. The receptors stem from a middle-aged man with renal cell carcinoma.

CDR3 sequence: CAISESGANVLTF. DNA for the CDR3: TGTGCCATCAGTGAGTCTGGGGCCAACGTCCTGACTTTC. The chain recombines TRBV10-3 with TRBJ2-6; D is undetermined. The CDR3 totals 13 residues. Trimming removed 0 bases from V and 3 bases from J, with 0 bases in between. CDR1 ENHRY and CDR2 SYGVKD come from the germline V gene.

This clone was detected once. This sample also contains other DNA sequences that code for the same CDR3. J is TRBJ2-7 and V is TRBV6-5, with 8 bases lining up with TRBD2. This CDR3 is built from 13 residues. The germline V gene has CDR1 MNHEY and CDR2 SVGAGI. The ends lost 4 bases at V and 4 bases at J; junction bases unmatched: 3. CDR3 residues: CASSSGGYYEQYF. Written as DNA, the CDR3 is TGTGCCAGCAGTTCGGGGGGGTATTACGAGCAGTACTTC.

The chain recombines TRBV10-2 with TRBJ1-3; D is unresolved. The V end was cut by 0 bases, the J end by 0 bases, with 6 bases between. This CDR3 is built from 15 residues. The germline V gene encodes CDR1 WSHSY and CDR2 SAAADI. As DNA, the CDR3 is TGCGCCAGCAGTGAGTCTCGGAACTCTGGAAACACCATATATTTT. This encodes CASSESRNSGNTIYF.

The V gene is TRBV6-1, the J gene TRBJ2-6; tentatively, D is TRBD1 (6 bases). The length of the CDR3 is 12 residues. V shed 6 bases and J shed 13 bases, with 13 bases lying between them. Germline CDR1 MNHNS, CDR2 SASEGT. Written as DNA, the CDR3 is TGTGCCAGCAGAACAGGGTTTTGGGTCCTGACTTTC. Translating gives CASRTGFWVLTF.

CDR3 amino acids: CASSHPDRSYGYTF. The CDR3 nucleotides are TGCGCCAGCAGCCACCCGGACAGAAGCTATGGCTACACCTTC. V gene TRBV4-1 combines with J gene TRBJ1-2; TRBD1 might be the D (6 bases). CDR3 length equals 14 residues. From germline, CDR1 is MGHRA and CDR2 YSYEKL. With 3 bases removed from V and 4 bases from J, the gap between germline ends came to 12 bases.

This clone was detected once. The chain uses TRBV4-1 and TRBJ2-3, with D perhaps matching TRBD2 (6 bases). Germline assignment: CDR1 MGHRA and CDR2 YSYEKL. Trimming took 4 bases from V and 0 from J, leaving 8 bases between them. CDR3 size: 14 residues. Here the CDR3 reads CASSPGTSTDTQYF. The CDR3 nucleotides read TGCGCCAGCAGCCCCGGGACTAGCACAGATACGCAGTATTTT.

CDR3: CATRNTGVGGNTIYF. The CDR3 DNA sequence: TGTGCCACCAGGAACACAGGGGTCGGTGGAAACACCATATATTTT. The chain is built from TRBV15 and TRBJ1-3, with TRBD1 matching 7 bases. The ends lost 6 bases at V and 3 bases at J; junction bases unmatched: 8. Germline assignment: CDR1 LNHNV and CDR2 YYDKDF (reference sequence). There are 15 residues in the CDR3.

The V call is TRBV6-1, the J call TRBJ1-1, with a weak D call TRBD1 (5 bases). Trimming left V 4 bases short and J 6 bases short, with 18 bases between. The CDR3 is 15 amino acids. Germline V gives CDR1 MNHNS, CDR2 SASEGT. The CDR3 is CASSGDFWDSAEAFF. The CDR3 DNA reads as TGTGCCAGCAGTGGGGACTTTTGGGACTCCGCTGAAGCTTTCTTT.

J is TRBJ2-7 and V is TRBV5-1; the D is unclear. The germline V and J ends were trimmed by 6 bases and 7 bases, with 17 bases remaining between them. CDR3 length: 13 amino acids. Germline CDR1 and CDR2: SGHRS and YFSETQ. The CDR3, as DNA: TGCGCCAGCACCCCACGCGATGGCTTAGAGCAGTACTTC. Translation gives CASTPRDGLEQYF.

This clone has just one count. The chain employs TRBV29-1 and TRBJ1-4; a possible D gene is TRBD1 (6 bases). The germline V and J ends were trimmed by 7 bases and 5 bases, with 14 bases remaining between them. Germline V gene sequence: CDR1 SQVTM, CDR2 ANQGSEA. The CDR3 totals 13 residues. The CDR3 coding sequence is TGCAGCGCCGCGAGACAGGAAAATGAAAAACTGTTTTTT. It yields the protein CSAARQENEKLFF.

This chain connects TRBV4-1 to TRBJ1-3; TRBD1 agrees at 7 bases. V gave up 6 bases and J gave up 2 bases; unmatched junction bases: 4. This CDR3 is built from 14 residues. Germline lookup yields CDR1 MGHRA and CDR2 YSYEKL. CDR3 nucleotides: TGCGCCAGCAGATCCGGGACAGCTGGAAACACCATATATTTT. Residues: CASRSGTAGNTIYF.

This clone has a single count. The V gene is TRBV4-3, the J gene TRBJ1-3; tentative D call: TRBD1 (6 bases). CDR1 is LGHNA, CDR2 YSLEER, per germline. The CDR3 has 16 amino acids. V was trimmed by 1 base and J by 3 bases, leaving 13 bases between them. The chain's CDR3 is CASSQGQAVIGNTIYF. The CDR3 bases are TGCGCCAGCAGCCAAGGACAGGCCGTAATTGGAAACACCATATATTTT.

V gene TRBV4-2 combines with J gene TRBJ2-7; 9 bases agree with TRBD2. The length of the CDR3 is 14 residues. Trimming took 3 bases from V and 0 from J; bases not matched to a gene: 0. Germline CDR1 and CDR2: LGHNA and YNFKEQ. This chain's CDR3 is CASSQGLASYEQYF. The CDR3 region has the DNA TGTGCCAGCAGCCAGGGACTAGCCTCCTACGAGCAGTACTTC.

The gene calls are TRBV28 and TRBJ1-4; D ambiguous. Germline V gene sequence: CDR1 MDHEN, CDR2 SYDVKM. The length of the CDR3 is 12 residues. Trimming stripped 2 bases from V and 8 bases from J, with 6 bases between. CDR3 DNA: TGTGCCAGCAGTTTACAAGGGGAAAAACTGTTTTTT. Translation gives CASSLQGEKLFF. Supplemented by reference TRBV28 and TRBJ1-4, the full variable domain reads DVKVTQSSRYLVKRTGEKVFLECVQDMDHENMFWYRQDPGLGLRLIYFSYDVKMKEKGDIPEGYSVSREKKERFSLILESASTNQTSMYLCASSLQGEKLFFGSGTQLSVL.

As DNA, the CDR3 is TGCGCCAGCAGCTTGGGGGACGAGTACAATGAGCAGTTCTTC. Its translation: CASSLGDEYNEQFF. The chain couples TRBV5-1 to TRBJ2-1, with D tentatively TRBD1 or TRBD2 (5 bases each). CDR1 is SGHRS and CDR2 is YFSETQ in the germline V gene. V shed 0 bases and J shed 4 bases, with 8 bases lying between them. There are 14 residues in the CDR3. Full variable domain (remainder filled in from reference TRBV5-1 and TRBJ2-1): KAGVTQTPRYLIKTRGQQVTLSCSPISGHRSVSWYQQTPGQGLQFLFEYFSETQRNKGNFPGRFSGRQFSNSRSEMNVSTLELGDSALYLCASSLGDEYNEQFFGPGTRLTVL.

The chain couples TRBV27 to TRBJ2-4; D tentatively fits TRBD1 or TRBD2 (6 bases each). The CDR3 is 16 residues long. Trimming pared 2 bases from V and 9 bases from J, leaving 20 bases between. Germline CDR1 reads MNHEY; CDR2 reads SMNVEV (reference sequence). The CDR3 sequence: CASSLGGQGPLGIQYF. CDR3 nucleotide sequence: TGTGCCAGCAGTTTAGGGGGGCAGGGGCCGTTGGGCATTCAGTACTTC.

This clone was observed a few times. The CDR3 coding sequence is TGTGCCAGCAGCTTAGCCGAGGACACTGAAGCTTTCTTT. This codes for CASSLAEDTEAFF. The chain recombines TRBV7-2 with TRBJ1-1; D not certain. With 0 bases removed from V and 3 bases from J, the gap between germline ends came to 5 bases. The germline V gene encodes CDR1 SGHTA and CDR2 FQGNSA. This CDR3 is 13 amino acids long.

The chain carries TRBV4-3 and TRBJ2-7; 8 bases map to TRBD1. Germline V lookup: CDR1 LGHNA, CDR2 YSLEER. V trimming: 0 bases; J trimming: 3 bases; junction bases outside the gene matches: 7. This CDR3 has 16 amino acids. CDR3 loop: CASSQDFGQGFYEQYF. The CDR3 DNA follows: TGCGCCAGCAGCCAAGATTTTGGACAGGGTTTCTACGAGCAGTACTTC.

The CDR3 sequence: CASTAGTEFYGYTF. The CDR3 bases are TGTGCCAGCACAGCTGGGACAGAGTTCTATGGCTACACCTTC. The V and J genes are TRBV2 and TRBJ1-2, with 7 nucleotides matching TRBD1. This CDR3 region has 14 residues. Unmatched junction bases numbered 9, after V lost 7 bases and J lost 4 bases. Germline V lookup: CDR1 SNHLY, CDR2 FYNNEI.

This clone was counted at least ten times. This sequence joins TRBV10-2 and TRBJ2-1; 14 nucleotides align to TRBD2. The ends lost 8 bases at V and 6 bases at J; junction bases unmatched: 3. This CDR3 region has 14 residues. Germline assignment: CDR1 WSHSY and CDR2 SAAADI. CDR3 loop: CASGTSGGLNEQFF. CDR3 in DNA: TGCGCCAGCGGGACTAGCGGGGGACTCAATGAGCAGTTCTTC.

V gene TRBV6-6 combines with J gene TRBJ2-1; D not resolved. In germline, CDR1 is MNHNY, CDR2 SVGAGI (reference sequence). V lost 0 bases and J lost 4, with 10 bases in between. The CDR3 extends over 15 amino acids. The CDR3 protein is CASSYSSATYNEQFF. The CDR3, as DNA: TGTGCCAGCAGTTACTCCAGCGCCACATACAATGAGCAGTTCTTC.

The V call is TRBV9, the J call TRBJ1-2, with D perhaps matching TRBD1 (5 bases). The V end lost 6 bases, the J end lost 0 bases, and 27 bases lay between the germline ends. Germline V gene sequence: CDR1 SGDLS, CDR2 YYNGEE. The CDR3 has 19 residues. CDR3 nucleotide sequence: TGTGCCAGCACACGGACCGCTGACAGCCAAATAGGAGCTAACTATGGCTACACCTTC. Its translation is CASTRTADSQIGANYGYTF.

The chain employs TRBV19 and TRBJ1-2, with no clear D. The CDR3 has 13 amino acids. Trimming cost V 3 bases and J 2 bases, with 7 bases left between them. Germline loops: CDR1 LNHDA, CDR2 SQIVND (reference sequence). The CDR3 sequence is CASSIQENYGYTF. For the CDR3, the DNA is TGTGCCAGTAGTATTCAGGAAAACTATGGCTACACCTTC.

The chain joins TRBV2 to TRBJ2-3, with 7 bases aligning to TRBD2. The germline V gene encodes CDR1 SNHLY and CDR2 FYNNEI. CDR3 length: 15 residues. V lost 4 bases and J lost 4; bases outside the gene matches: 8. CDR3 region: CASSVLAGEADTQYF. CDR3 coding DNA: TGTGCCAGCAGTGTGTTGGCGGGAGAGGCAGATACGCAGTATTTT.

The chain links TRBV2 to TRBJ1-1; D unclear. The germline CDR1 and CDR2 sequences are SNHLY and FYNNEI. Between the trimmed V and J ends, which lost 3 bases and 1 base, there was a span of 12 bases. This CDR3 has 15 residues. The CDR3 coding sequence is TGTGCCAGCAGTGATTTCTCCAGGACGAACACTGAAGCTTTCTTT. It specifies CASSDFSRTNTEAFF.